This T cell receptor beta chain was identified during a study of T cells after yellow fever vaccination. Study-level findings and limits: Weaker overall, the secondary response nonetheless peaked faster (day 5 versus 15).

TCRdb re-called the 5' RACE reads with MiXCR, one entry per CDR3 protein. The data contain approximately 600,000 distinct CDR3 sequences, 9% to 15% of them singletons. The CDR3 runs to 11 residues. The V end lost 6 bases, the J end lost 6 bases, and 8 bases lay between the germline ends. This clonotype was observed many times. Its specificity is not known. Specimen: PBMCs, collected on the day of the yellow fever booster vaccination. V is TRBV12-3 or TRBV12-4 and J is TRBJ1-1; perhaps TRBD1 as D (6 bases). The clonotype was recovered from a man between 25 and 39 years old who received the YFV17D yellow fever vaccine. CDR3 region: CASRRGSEAFF. CDR3 bases: TGTGCCAGCAGGAGGGGGTCTGAAGCTTTCTTT.